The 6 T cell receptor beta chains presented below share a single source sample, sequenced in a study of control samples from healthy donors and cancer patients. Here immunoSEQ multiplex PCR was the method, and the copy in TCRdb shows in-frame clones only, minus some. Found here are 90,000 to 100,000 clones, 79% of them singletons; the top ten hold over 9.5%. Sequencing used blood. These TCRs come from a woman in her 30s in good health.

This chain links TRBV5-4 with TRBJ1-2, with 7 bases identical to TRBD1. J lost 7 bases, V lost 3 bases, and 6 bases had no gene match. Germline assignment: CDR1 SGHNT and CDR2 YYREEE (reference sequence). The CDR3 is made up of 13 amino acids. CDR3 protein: CASSSGQGGGYTF. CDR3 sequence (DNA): TGTGCCAGCAGCTCCGGTCAGGGGGGTGGCTACACCTTC.

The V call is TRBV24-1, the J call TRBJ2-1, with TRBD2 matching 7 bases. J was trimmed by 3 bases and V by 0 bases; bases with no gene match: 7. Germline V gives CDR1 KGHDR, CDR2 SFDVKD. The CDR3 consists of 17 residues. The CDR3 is CATSDLSTGGRYNEQFF. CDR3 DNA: TGTGCCACCAGTGATTTGTCTACGGGGGGTCGCTACAATGAGCAGTTCTTC.

The CDR3 bases are TGTGCCAGCAGCTCTACAGGGGTCGGCTACAATGAGCAGTTCTTC. It translates to CASSSTGVGYNEQFF. The rearrangement uses TRBV6-6 and TRBJ2-1, with 7 bases lining up with TRBD1. Germline V gene data show CDR1 as MNHNY and CDR2 as SVGAGI (reference sequence). The CDR3 loop spans 15 amino acids. Germline trimming cut 6 bases from V and 3 bases from J; bases unmatched to any gene: 8.

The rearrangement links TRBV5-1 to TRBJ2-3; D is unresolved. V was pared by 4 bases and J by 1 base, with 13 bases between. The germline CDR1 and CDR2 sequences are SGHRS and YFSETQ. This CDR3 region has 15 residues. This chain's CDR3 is CASSLGLGGTDTQYF. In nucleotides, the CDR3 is TGCGCCAGCAGCCTCGGTCTAGGAGGCACAGATACGCAGTATTTT.

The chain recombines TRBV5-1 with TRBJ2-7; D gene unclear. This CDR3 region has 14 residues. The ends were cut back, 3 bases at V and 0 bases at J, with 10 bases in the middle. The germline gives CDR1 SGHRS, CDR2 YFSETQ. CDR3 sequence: CASSSPTDSYEQYF. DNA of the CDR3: TGCGCCAGCAGCTCCCCGACCGACTCCTACGAGCAGTACTTC.

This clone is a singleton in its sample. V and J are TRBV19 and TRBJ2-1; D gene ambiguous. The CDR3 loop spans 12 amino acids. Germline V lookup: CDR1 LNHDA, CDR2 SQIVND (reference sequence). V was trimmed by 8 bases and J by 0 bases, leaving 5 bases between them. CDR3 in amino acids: CASHGSYNEQFF. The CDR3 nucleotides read TGTGCCAGTCACGGCTCCTACAATGAGCAGTTCTTC.